One sample yielded the 5 T cell receptor beta chains listed below, sequenced in a study of shared clonotypes between healthy human individuals. Data came from immunoSEQ multiplex PCR; TCRdb stores just in-frame clones and leaves some out. The top ten hold roughly 0.13% of the sample, which has roughly 2 million clones, over 85% seen once. The specimen sequenced was naive CD4+ T cells sorted from blood. Subset denoted: CD45RA+ positively selected. All receptors come from a man younger than 30 in good health.

A note on this clone: Other DNA sequences in this sample translate to the same CDR3. The chain uses TRBV5-1 and TRBJ1-4; D is unresolved. With 0 bases removed from V and 0 bases from J, the gap between germline ends came to 6 bases. Germline lookup yields CDR1 SGHRS and CDR2 YFSETQ. This CDR3 has 15 amino acids. Written as DNA, the CDR3 is TGCGCCAGCAGCTTGGACGGCGCAACTAATGAAAAACTGTTTTTT. Amino acids: CASSLDGATNEKLFF.

V gene TRBV28 combines with J gene TRBJ2-1; 7 bases agree with TRBD1. CDR3 length: 15 residues. Germline CDR1 reads MDHEN; CDR2 reads SYDVKM. J was trimmed by 6 bases and V by 4 bases; bases with no gene match: 9. CDR3 region: CASSSGTAYSNEQFF. As DNA, the CDR3 is TGTGCCAGCAGTTCCGGGACAGCTTACTCCAATGAGCAGTTCTTC.

The gene calls are TRBV11-2 and TRBJ1-6; possible D gene TRBD1, 6 bases. The CDR3 loop spans 15 amino acids. The germline V gene encodes CDR1 SGHAT and CDR2 FQNNGV. Trimming shortened V by 2 bases and J by 5 bases, and 10 bases separated the two germline ends. The CDR3 region has the DNA TGTGCCAGCAGCTTATCGACAGGCCATAATTCACCCCTCCACTTT. This gives the protein CASSLSTGHNSPLHF. The complete variable domain, with remaining parts taken from reference TRBV11-2 and TRBJ1-6, reads EAGVAQSPRYKIIEKRQSVAFWCNPISGHATLYWYQQILGQGPKLLIQFQNNGVVDDSQLPKDRFSAERLKGVDSTLKIQPAKLEDSAVYLCASSLSTGHNSPLHFGNGTRLTVT.

The chain combines TRBV5-1 with TRBJ2-5; D unclear. The V gene's germline CDR1 is SGHRS and CDR2 YFSETQ. The CDR3 is made up of 16 amino acids. V lost 0 bases to trimming and J lost 0 bases, with 12 bases between them. CDR3 nucleotides: TGCGCCAGCAGCTTGGAGGCAGCAGGATACCAAGAGACCCAGTACTTC. It specifies CASSLEAAGYQETQYF. The entire variable domain, with the rest obtained from reference TRBV5-1 and TRBJ2-5, is as follows: KAGVTQTPRYLIKTRGQQVTLSCSPISGHRSVSWYQQTPGQGLQFLFEYFSETQRNKGNFPGRFSGRQFSNSRSEMNVSTLELGDSALYLCASSLEAAGYQETQYFGPGTRLLVL.

The V call is TRBV6-6, the J call TRBJ1-1, with TRBD1 matching 7 bases. The CDR3 has 16 residues. With 5 bases clipped from V and 1 base from J, the junction kept 10 bases outside the gene matches. CDR1 and CDR2 (germline): MNHNY, SVGAGI (reference sequence). CDR3 bases: TGTGCCAGCAGTAGGAGACAGGGACCGACGAACACTGAAGCTTTCTTT. It is translated as CASSRRQGPTNTEAFF.